This T cell receptor (beta chain) derives from a study of PD-1 blockade in classical Hodgkin lymphoma. Points from the study as a whole: Complete responders entered with baseline diversity on par with newly diagnosed patients, the results showed. Any patient who commenced nivolumab under 1 year after ASCT was excluded.

Details on this clone: Its specificity is unknown.

Clones were sequenced by immunoSEQ multiplex PCR, and TCRdb holds only the in-frame ones, with some missing. Among 18,000 or so clones listed, more than 65% were seen once. Time point indicated: cycle 4 day 1 (C4D1), after 6 weeks of nivolumab. With no exception, relapse followed autologous stem cell transplantation in all patients, and brentuximab vedotin exposure varied. The authors purified CD4+ T cells from thawed PBMCs by magnetic negative selection. Classification of best responses gave complete response, partial response or progressive disease. Germline CDR1 SGHTA, CDR2 FQGNSA. There are 15 residues in the CDR3. Trimming shortened V by 0 bases and J by 6 bases, and 12 bases separated the two germline ends.

This receptor was obtained from a human donor with classical Hodgkin lymphoma. This specimen was CD4+ T cells from blood, taken before the fourth cycle of nivolumab. The gene calls are TRBV7-2 and TRBJ2-1, with D possibly called TRBD1 or TRBD2 (5 bases each). The CDR3, as DNA: TGTGCCAGCAGCTTAGCTGGGGGTACAGGCAATGAGCAGTTCTTC. Encoded protein: CASSLAGGTGNEQFF.